Each of the 27 T cell receptor beta chains below was sequenced from the same sample in a study of T cells in women clearing cervical HPV infection. Some clones are missing from TCRdb's copy, which holds only in-frame ones; the method was immunoSEQ multiplex PCR. The data include under 50,000 clones; the top ten clones carry approximately 0.98%. Input material: blood buffy coat. The receptors were gathered from a woman aged 18 to 69 with a cervical HPV16 infection that either progressed to CIN3+ or cleared (not recorded which).

As to this clone: Sequencing ends 3 residues short of the CDR3 end; the germline J gene provides the rest. J is TRBJ1-1 and V is TRBV10-2; D perhaps matches TRBD1 (5 bases). Germline V CDR1 and CDR2: WSHSY, SAAADI. Trimming shortened V by 3 bases and J by 0 bases, and 8 bases separated the two germline ends. The CDR3 contains 14 residues. CDR3 bases read: TGCGCCAGCAGTGACGAGGGGTTGAACACTGAA. Protein: CASSDEGLNTE. The complete CDR3 protein is CASSDEGLNTEAFF.

Turning to this clone: The sequence runs out 3 residues before the end of the CDR3; the remainder is reconstructed from the germline J gene. The chain employs TRBV10-3 and TRBJ1-4, with 9 bases lining up with TRBD1. From germline, CDR1 is ENHRY and CDR2 SYGVKD. The V gene end was trimmed by 2 bases and the J gene end by 8 bases; junction bases not matched to a gene: 9. The CDR3 has 16 residues. CDR3 DNA, as far as it was read: TGTGCCATCAGTGAGCAACGGTTGGGACAGGGAGAAAAA. It yields the protein CAISEQRLGQGEK. In full, the CDR3 reads CAISEQRLGQGEKLFF.

On this clone itself: The CDR3 end falls 3 residues outside the read, so it is completed with the germline J gene. The rearrangement joins TRBV19 to TRBJ1-1; perhaps TRBD1 as D (5 bases). Trimming cost V 7 bases and J 1 base, with 13 bases left between them. The CDR3 runs to 14 residues. Germline V gene sequence: CDR1 LNHDA, CDR2 SQIVND (reference sequence). The CDR3 DNA, read in part, is TGTGCCAGTACCCTGACAGAAGCGAACACTGAA. As protein: CASTLTEANTE. The whole CDR3 reads CASTLTEANTEAFF.

A note on this clone: A junction end diverges from the germline sequence, so it may reflect a read error. The CDR3 is cut off 3 residues early in the read; its end comes from the germline J gene. V and J are TRBV7-7 and TRBJ2-7; 11 bases align to TRBD1. This CDR3 contains 15 residues. Germline lookup yields CDR1 SSHAT and CDR2 FNYEAQ (reference sequence). CDR3 protein: CASSLRTGGDNEQYF. The sequenced part of the CDR3 DNA is TGTGCTAGCAGCTTGAGGACAGGGGGCGATAACGAG.

CDR3 residues: CASSVDSGSGNTIYF. The CDR3 bases that were read are TGCGCCAGCAGCGTTGACTCCGGCTCTGGAAACACC. J is TRBJ1-3 and V is TRBV5-1; D uncertain. The read stops 3 residues short of the end of the CDR3; the missing end is completed from the germline J gene. The germline CDR1 and CDR2 sequences are SGHRS and YFSETQ. This CDR3 has 15 residues. With 4 bases removed from V and 0 bases from J, the gap between germline ends came to 11 bases.

Comment on this clone: The observed sequence ends 3 residues before the CDR3 terminus, with the missing tail filled in from the germline J gene. This sequence joins TRBV19 and TRBJ2-3, with D perhaps matching TRBD1 (7 bases). Germline CDR1 LNHDA, CDR2 SQIVND (reference sequence). This CDR3 is built from 14 residues. The CDR3 DNA, read in part, is TGTGCCAGTAGCGTGGAGGGGGCCGATCAGCCG. This gives the protein CASSVEGADQP. The entire CDR3 reads CASSVEGADQPQYF.

Remarks on this clone: One end of the junction does not line up with germline, which may come from a read error. Read coverage stops 3 residues before the CDR3 terminus; the germline J gene supplies the remainder. Additional DNA sequences in this sample encode the identical CDR3. The genes are TRBV2 and TRBJ1-3; 7 bases fit TRBD1. The CDR3 has 15 amino acids. Germline V gives CDR1 SNHLY, CDR2 FYNNEI. The CDR3 spells CASAPPGTDRNTIYF. The CDR3 DNA, read in part, is TGTGCCAGCGCCCCCCCCGGGACAGACAGAAACACA.

Regarding this clone: The CDR3 end falls 3 residues outside the read, so it is completed with the germline J gene. The chain joins TRBV5-6 to TRBJ2-2; D is perhaps TRBD1 (7 bases). This CDR3 has 14 residues. CDR1 and CDR2 (germline): SGHDT, YYEEEE. The CDR3 spells CASSLEEGQSPLFF. The CDR3 bases that were read are TGTGCCAGCAGCTTGGAGGAGGGACAGTCACCG.

CDR3 loop: CASSLEKEGYLTGANVLFF. The DNA read from the CDR3 is TGCGCCAGCAGCTTGGAGAAAGAGGGGTATCTGACTGGGGCCAACGTA. This chain links TRBV5-1 with TRBJ1-4; tentatively, D is TRBD1 (5 bases). The read gets to within 3 residues of the CDR3 end, and the germline J gene fills in the rest. This CDR3 region has 19 residues. Per germline, CDR1 SGHRS and CDR2 YFSETQ.

On this clone: The sequenced fragment ends 3 residues before the CDR3 boundary, so the rest is inferred from the germline J gene. The V gene is TRBV20-1, the J gene TRBJ2-7, with TRBD1 matching over 8 bases. Germline V gives CDR1 DFQATT, CDR2 SNEGSKA (reference sequence). The V and J ends lost 5 bases and 3 bases, in that order; junction bases with no gene match: 6. The length of the CDR3 is 13 residues. Incomplete CDR3 DNA: TGCAGTGCTGGCAGGGGGCGCTTCTACGAG. Its protein is CSAGRGRFYE. The CDR3 reads in full as CSAGRGRFYEQYF.

A note on this clone: Read data end 3 residues before the CDR3 end; the end is taken from the germline J gene. This chain links TRBV2 with TRBJ2-3; tentatively, D is TRBD2 (5 bases). The CDR3 has 14 amino acids. In germline, CDR1 is SNHLY, CDR2 FYNNEI. V was cut by 4 bases and J by 3 bases, with 11 bases left in between. CDR3 sequence reads: CASSGGFVTDTQYF. Incomplete CDR3 DNA: TGTGCCAGCAGTGGCGGGTTCGTGACAGATACG.

A remark on this clone: The sequence runs out 3 residues before the end of the CDR3; the remainder is reconstructed from the germline J gene. The genes are TRBV7-9 and TRBJ1-5; D remains unclear. The CDR3 sequence is 14 residues long. In germline, CDR1 is SEHNR, CDR2 FQNEAQ (reference sequence). The DNA read from the CDR3 is TGTGCCAGCAGCTGGACTAGCGAAACAGATCCC. This codes for CASSWTSETDP. The whole CDR3 protein reads CASSWTSETDPQHF.

On this clone: The observed sequence ends 3 residues before the CDR3 terminus, with the missing tail filled in from the germline J gene. The chain carries TRBV5-1 and TRBJ2-5; a weak D match, TRBD1 (5 bases). With 6 bases removed from V and 1 base from J, the gap between germline ends came to 10 bases. Germline CDR1 is SGHRS and CDR2 is YFSETQ. The CDR3 has 13 residues. The DNA read from the CDR3 is TGCGCCAGCATGCGTGACAGCCAAGAGACC. Translated: CASMRDSQET. The full CDR3 protein reads CASMRDSQETQYF. The entire variable domain, with the rest obtained from reference TRBV5-1 and TRBJ2-5, is as follows: KAGVTQTPRYLIKTRGQQVTLSCSPISGHRSVSWYQQTPGQGLQFLFEYFSETQRNKGNFPGRFSGRQFSNSRSEMNVSTLELGDSALYLCASMRDSQETQYFGPGTRLLVL.

About this clone: Read data end 3 residues before the CDR3 end; the end is taken from the germline J gene. The V gene is TRBV6-9, the J gene TRBJ2-2; 10 bases align to TRBD1. The germline V gene encodes CDR1 MNHGY and CDR2 SVAAGI. The CDR3 covers 20 residues. CDR3: CASTSDRGFGISSYNSPLFF. Incomplete CDR3 DNA: TGTGCCAGCACCTCGGACAGGGGGTTCGGGATAAGCTCCTATAATTCACCG.

Turning to this clone: The CDR3 end is not reached by the read, which stops 3 residues before it; the germline J gene fills it in. This sequence joins TRBV12-3 or TRBV12-4 and TRBJ1-1, with a weak D call TRBD1 (5 bases). The germline V and J ends were trimmed by 7 bases and 2 bases, with 11 bases remaining between them. This CDR3 comprises 13 residues. CDR3 loop: CASTREANTEAFF. The sequenced part of the CDR3 DNA is TGTGCCAGCACCAGGGAGGCTAACACTGAA.

To note about this clone: The missing CDR3 end, 3 residues past where the read stops, is filled in from the germline J gene. The J gene is TRBJ2-7, the V gene TRBV5-1, with TRBD2 identical over 10 bases. Germline trimming cut 0 bases from V and 2 bases from J; bases unmatched to any gene: 2. There are 15 residues in the CDR3. Germline CDR1 is SGHRS and CDR2 is YFSETQ. CDR3 bases read: TGCGCCAGCAGCTTGGGGAGCGGGGGGGCCTACGAG. Its translation: CASSLGSGGAYE. The CDR3, in full, reads CASSLGSGGAYEQYF.

To note about this clone: The sequenced fragment ends 3 residues before the CDR3 boundary, so the rest is inferred from the germline J gene. The rearrangement joins TRBV7-9 to TRBJ2-3, with D perhaps matching TRBD1 (6 bases). Germline assignment: CDR1 SEHNR and CDR2 FQNEAQ (reference sequence). Trimming left V 3 bases short and J 3 bases short, with 10 bases between. The CDR3 spans 14 residues. The sequenced CDR3 bases are TGTGCCAGCAGCTTCACGGGACAAACAGATACG. It specifies CASSFTGQTDT. The whole CDR3 region reads CASSFTGQTDTQYF.

Details on this clone: Sequencing ends 3 residues short of the CDR3 end; the germline J gene provides the rest. The rearrangement links TRBV30 to TRBJ2-7; TRBD1 agrees at 9 bases. Trimming cost V 4 bases and J 0 bases; bases outside gene matches: 10. Germline CDR1 and CDR2: GTSNPN and SVGIG (reference sequence). This CDR3 has 16 residues. The part of the CDR3 DNA that was read is TGTGCCTGGAAGGAGGGGGACAGGGACTACTCCTACGAG. This sequence encodes CAWKEGDRDYSYE. From start to end, the CDR3 is CAWKEGDRDYSYEQYF.

A remark on this clone: The read gets to within 3 residues of the CDR3 end, and the germline J gene fills in the rest. The gene calls are TRBV18 and TRBJ1-2; 7 bases align to TRBD1. This CDR3 is built from 15 residues. Per the germline V gene, CDR1 is KGHSH and CDR2 is LQKENI. V lost 2 bases to trimming and J lost 6 bases; unmatched junction nucleotides: 9. The CDR3 sequence is CASSPTIQGVDGYTF. CDR3 DNA, as far as it was read: TGTGCCAGCTCACCAACGATCCAGGGGGTTGATGGC.

A note on this clone: The observed sequence ends 3 residues before the CDR3 terminus, with the missing tail filled in from the germline J gene. The J gene is TRBJ2-7, the V gene TRBV13, with 7 bases identical to TRBD1. CDR3 length equals 16 residues. Germline CDR1 PRHDT, CDR2 FYEKMQ (reference sequence). V trimming: 5 bases; J trimming: 1 base; junction bases outside the gene matches: 11. CDR3 in amino acids: CASSPGTALFSYEQYF. The sequenced CDR3 bases are TGTGCCAGCAGCCCCGGGACAGCCCTTTTTTCCTACGAG.

Worth noting for this clone: With the read ending 3 residues before the CDR3 end, the germline J gene is used to fill in that end. The V and J genes are TRBV3-1 (or the pseudogene TRBV3-2) and TRBJ1-2; D is ambiguous. V was cut by 1 base and J by 6 bases, with 9 bases left in between. Germline-derived CDR1 and CDR2 are LGHDT and YNNKEL (reference sequence). This CDR3 is built from 13 residues. The CDR3 sequence is CASSQARPDGYTF. Incomplete CDR3 DNA: TGTGCCAGCAGCCAAGCCCGCCCGGATGGC.

As to this clone: The CDR3 end is not reached by the read, which stops 3 residues before it; the germline J gene fills it in. The V call is TRBV20-1, the J call TRBJ1-2; no clear D gene. The germline V gene has CDR1 DFQATT and CDR2 SNEGSKA (reference sequence). V shed 3 bases and J shed 3 bases, with 17 bases lying between them. This CDR3 comprises 15 residues. The CDR3 spells CSARDSPGADYGYTF. The CDR3 DNA, read in part, is TGCAGTGCTAGGGATTCCCCGGGTGCGGACTATGGC.

Of note for this clone: The CDR3 is cut off 3 residues early in the read; its end comes from the germline J gene. The chain has TRBV20-1 and TRBJ1-4; 9 bases match TRBD1. CDR1 is DFQATT and CDR2 is SNEGSKA in the germline V gene (reference sequence). This CDR3 contains 14 residues. CDR3 protein: CSASTDRGSSPLFF. CDR3 DNA (partial): TGCAGTGCTAGTACGGACAGGGGAAGTTCACCA.

A word on this clone: The read ends 3 residues early relative to the CDR3; the germline J gene fills the gap. V usage is TRBV13 and J usage is TRBJ1-6; a possible D gene is TRBD1 (5 bases). The V gene lost 5 bases and the J gene lost 7 bases, with 6 bases spanning the gap. This CDR3 has 12 amino acids. The V gene's germline CDR1 is PRHDT and CDR2 FYEKMQ (reference sequence). The CDR3 sequence: CASSDRNSPLHF. Incomplete CDR3 DNA: TGTGCCAGCAGCGACAGAAATTCACCC.

Points on this clone: The CDR3 extends 3 residues past the end of the read, so its final part is completed from the germline J gene. The rearrangement links TRBV2 to TRBJ1-2, with D maybe TRBD1 (6 bases). Germline assignment: CDR1 SNHLY and CDR2 FYNNEI. CDR3 length: 16 residues. The CDR3 loop reads CASSPTSGGAADTYTF. CDR3 DNA, as far as it was read: TGTGCCAGCAGTCCAACTAGCGGGGGGGCCGCAGATACC.

With respect to this clone: The CDR3 extends 3 residues past the end of the read, so its final part is completed from the germline J gene. This chain connects TRBV15 to TRBJ1-2, with a possible D match to TRBD1 (6 bases). Germline CDR1 and CDR2: LNHNV and YYDKDF (reference sequence). The V end lost 0 bases, the J end lost 7 bases, and 12 bases lay between the germline ends. This CDR3 spans 14 amino acids. The CDR3 DNA, read in part, is TGTGCCACCAGCAGAGAACAGGGAATGAGTGGC. Translating it yields CATSREQGMSG. The entire CDR3 protein reads CATSREQGMSGYTF. Using reference TRBV15 and TRBJ1-2 for the parts outside the CDR3, the full variable domain is DAMVIQNPRYQVTQFGKPVTLSCSQTLNHNVMYWYQQKSSQAPKLLFHYYDKDFNNEADTPDNFQSRRPNTSFCFLDIRSPGLGDTAMYLCATSREQGMSGYTFGSGTRLTVV.

About this clone: The CDR3 end falls 3 residues outside the read, so it is completed with the germline J gene. V usage is TRBV27 and J usage is TRBJ1-5; 10 bases align to TRBD1. The length of the CDR3 is 16 residues. After removal of 6 bases from V and 4 bases from J, the junction contained 9 bases not matched to a gene. CDR1 and CDR2 from the germline V gene are MNHEY and SMNVEV (reference sequence). The CDR3 bases that were read are TGTGCCAGCAGCCCTATTAGGACAGGGGGAAATCAGCCC. Translating it yields CASSPIRTGGNQP. In full, the CDR3 reads CASSPIRTGGNQPQHF.